Presented here are 14 T cell receptor beta chains from one specimen sequenced in a study of Ad26.COV2.S vaccination and SARS-CoV-2 variants. Repertoires were generated with immunoSEQ multiplex PCR, while TCRdb's copy carries only in-frame clones and drops some. The sample holds about 440,000 clones, approximately 90% seen once. Treatment noted: some 19 received Ad26.COV2.S at low or high dose, single or two shots; about 5 received placebo; per-sample allocation not given. Samples were taken on day 63 after the first vaccine or placebo injection. The sequencing used peripheral blood, collected in a trial of Ad26.COV2.S vaccine versus placebo. The origin of the receptors is a person between 18 and 65 years old who received the Ad26.COV2.S COVID-19 vaccine or a placebo.

This chain uses TRBV5-1 with TRBJ2-3, with D maybe TRBD2 (5 bases). CDR3 length: 15 amino acids. In germline, CDR1 is SGHRS, CDR2 YFSETQ. The ends were cut back, 1 base at V and 5 bases at J, with 14 bases in the middle. CDR3 sequence reads: CASSLPSGIQDTQYF. CDR3 bases: TGCGCCAGCAGCTTGCCTTCCGGGATCCAAGATACGCAGTATTTT.

This chain connects TRBV29-1 to TRBJ2-6; no clear D. CDR1 and CDR2 (germline): SQVTM, ANQGSEA. The V gene lost 6 bases and the J gene lost 0 bases, with 3 bases spanning the gap. CDR3 size: 12 residues. The DNA for the CDR3 is TGCAGCGTAGCCTCTGGGGCCAACGTCCTGACTTTC. It encodes CSVASGANVLTF.

The genes are TRBV12-3 or TRBV12-4 and TRBJ2-3; D is undetermined. This CDR3 is 11 amino acids long. Trimming stripped 5 bases from V and 3 bases from J, with 3 bases between. The CDR3 DNA follows: TGTGCCAGCAGTGTAACAGATACGCAGTATTTT. Encoded protein: CASSVTDTQYF.

This clone appeared a single time. This rearrangement joins TRBV7-8 to TRBJ2-3, with 7 positions matching TRBD2. Germline CDR1 SGHVS, CDR2 FQNEAQ. Losses at the gene ends were 5 bases for V and 0 bases for J; bases not matched to a gene: 14. The CDR3 has 18 amino acids. This chain's CDR3 is CASSPLATTSASTDTQYF. CDR3 in DNA: TGTGCCAGCAGCCCACTTGCCACCACTAGCGCCAGCACAGATACGCAGTATTTT. The variable domain in full, with the rest retrieved from reference TRBV7-8 and TRBJ2-3, is GAGVSQSPRYKVAKRGQDVALRCDPISGHVSLFWYQQALGQGPEFLTYFQNEAQLDKSGLPSDRFFAERPEGSVSTLKIQRTQQEDSAVYLCASSPLATTSASTDTQYFGPGTRLTVL.

V is TRBV28 and J is TRBJ2-5; D tentatively fits TRBD1 or TRBD2 (5 bases each). Germline CDR1 MDHEN, CDR2 SYDVKM. Trimming took off 6 bases at V and 7 bases at J, with 18 bases between the two ends. The CDR3 is 14 amino acids. CDR3 coding DNA: TGTGCCAGCAGGGCTTCCGGGACGAAGGGGACCCAGTACTTC. It yields the protein CASRASGTKGTQYF.

The chain links TRBV10-1 to TRBJ1-3, with D possibly being TRBD1 (6 bases). The V gene lost 0 bases and the J gene lost 2 bases, with 14 bases spanning the gap. CDR3 length equals 17 residues. Germline V CDR1 and CDR2: WNHNN, SYGVQD (reference sequence). This CDR3 reads CASSESYGGRAGNTIYF. The DNA of the CDR3 is TGCGCCAGCAGTGAGTCGTACGGGGGCAGAGCTGGAAACACCATATATTTT.

This clone is a singleton in its sample. The chain employs TRBV28 and TRBJ2-1, with 8 bases identical to TRBD2. The CDR3 is made up of 14 amino acids. V lost 7 bases and J lost 7; bases outside the gene matches: 9. From germline, CDR1 is MDHEN and CDR2 SYDVKM. The CDR3 spells CASTASSGRNEQFF. CDR3 bases: TGTGCCAGCACCGCGTCCAGCGGGAGAAATGAGCAGTTCTTC.

The chain is built from TRBV30 and TRBJ2-7; a weak D match, TRBD1 (5 bases). Germline loops: CDR1 GTSNPN, CDR2 SVGIG (reference sequence). CDR3 length: 13 amino acids. Trimming stripped 0 bases from V and 3 bases from J, with 9 bases between. The CDR3 nucleotides read TGTGCCTGGAGTGTAAAGGGGAACTACGAGCAGTACTTC. Translation: CAWSVKGNYEQYF.

The chain links TRBV7-9 to TRBJ2-7, with TRBD1 matching over 7 bases. This CDR3 spans 15 amino acids. V lost 5 bases to trimming and J lost 4 bases; unmatched junction nucleotides: 11. In germline, CDR1 is SEHNR, CDR2 FQNEAQ (reference sequence). The CDR3 spells CASSGIRQGQYEQYF. The CDR3 nucleotides read TGTGCCAGCAGCGGAATACGACAGGGTCAGTACGAGCAGTACTTC.

The V gene is TRBV28, the J gene TRBJ2-3, with TRBD2 matching over 7 bases. Germline CDR1 MDHEN, CDR2 SYDVKM. Germline trimming cut 2 bases from V and 6 bases from J; bases unmatched to any gene: 8. The CDR3 extends over 15 amino acids. CDR3 loop: CASSLQRGSGDTQYF. The CDR3 bases are TGTGCCAGCAGTTTACAGCGGGGCTCCGGGGATACGCAGTATTTT.

The gene calls are TRBV7-6 and TRBJ2-1; D not certain. The CDR3 runs 15 residues. V gave up 1 base and J gave up 0 bases, with 7 bases separating them. Germline V gene sequence: CDR1 SGHVS, CDR2 FNYEAQ. The CDR3 DNA follows: TGTGCCAGCAGCTTAGAAGACGACTCCTACAATGAGCAGTTCTTC. Translated: CASSLEDDSYNEQFF.

In DNA, the CDR3 is TGTGCCAGCAGTTACCCGCAGGGGAACAATGAGCAGTTCTTC. Residues: CASSYPQGNNEQFF. V gene TRBV6-2 or TRBV6-3 combines with J gene TRBJ2-1, with D possibly TRBD1 on 6 matching bases. Germline CDR1 is MNHEY and CDR2 is SVGEGT. The CDR3 sequence is 14 residues long. V gave up 2 bases and J gave up 5 bases, with 10 bases separating them.

To note about this clone: The sample holds other DNA sequences that translate to the same CDR3. V is TRBV9 and J is TRBJ1-2; 9 nucleotides agree with TRBD1. This CDR3 region has 14 residues. V lost 4 bases, J lost 2 bases, and 3 bases stayed unmatched. The germline gives CDR1 SGDLS, CDR2 YYNGEE. This CDR3 is CASSPGQGNYGYTF. The CDR3 bases are TGTGCCAGCAGCCCGGGACAGGGAAACTATGGCTACACCTTC.

V and J are TRBV7-8 and TRBJ2-7; 9 bases are shared with TRBD2. J gave up 0 bases and V 2 bases, and 8 bases lay outside the gene matches. The CDR3 sequence is 17 residues long. The germline CDR1 and CDR2 sequences are SGHVS and FQNEAQ. As DNA, the CDR3 is TGTGCCAGCAGCTTAAGTACCTCGACTAGCGGCTCCTACGAGCAGTACTTC. It codes for CASSLSTSTSGSYEQYF.